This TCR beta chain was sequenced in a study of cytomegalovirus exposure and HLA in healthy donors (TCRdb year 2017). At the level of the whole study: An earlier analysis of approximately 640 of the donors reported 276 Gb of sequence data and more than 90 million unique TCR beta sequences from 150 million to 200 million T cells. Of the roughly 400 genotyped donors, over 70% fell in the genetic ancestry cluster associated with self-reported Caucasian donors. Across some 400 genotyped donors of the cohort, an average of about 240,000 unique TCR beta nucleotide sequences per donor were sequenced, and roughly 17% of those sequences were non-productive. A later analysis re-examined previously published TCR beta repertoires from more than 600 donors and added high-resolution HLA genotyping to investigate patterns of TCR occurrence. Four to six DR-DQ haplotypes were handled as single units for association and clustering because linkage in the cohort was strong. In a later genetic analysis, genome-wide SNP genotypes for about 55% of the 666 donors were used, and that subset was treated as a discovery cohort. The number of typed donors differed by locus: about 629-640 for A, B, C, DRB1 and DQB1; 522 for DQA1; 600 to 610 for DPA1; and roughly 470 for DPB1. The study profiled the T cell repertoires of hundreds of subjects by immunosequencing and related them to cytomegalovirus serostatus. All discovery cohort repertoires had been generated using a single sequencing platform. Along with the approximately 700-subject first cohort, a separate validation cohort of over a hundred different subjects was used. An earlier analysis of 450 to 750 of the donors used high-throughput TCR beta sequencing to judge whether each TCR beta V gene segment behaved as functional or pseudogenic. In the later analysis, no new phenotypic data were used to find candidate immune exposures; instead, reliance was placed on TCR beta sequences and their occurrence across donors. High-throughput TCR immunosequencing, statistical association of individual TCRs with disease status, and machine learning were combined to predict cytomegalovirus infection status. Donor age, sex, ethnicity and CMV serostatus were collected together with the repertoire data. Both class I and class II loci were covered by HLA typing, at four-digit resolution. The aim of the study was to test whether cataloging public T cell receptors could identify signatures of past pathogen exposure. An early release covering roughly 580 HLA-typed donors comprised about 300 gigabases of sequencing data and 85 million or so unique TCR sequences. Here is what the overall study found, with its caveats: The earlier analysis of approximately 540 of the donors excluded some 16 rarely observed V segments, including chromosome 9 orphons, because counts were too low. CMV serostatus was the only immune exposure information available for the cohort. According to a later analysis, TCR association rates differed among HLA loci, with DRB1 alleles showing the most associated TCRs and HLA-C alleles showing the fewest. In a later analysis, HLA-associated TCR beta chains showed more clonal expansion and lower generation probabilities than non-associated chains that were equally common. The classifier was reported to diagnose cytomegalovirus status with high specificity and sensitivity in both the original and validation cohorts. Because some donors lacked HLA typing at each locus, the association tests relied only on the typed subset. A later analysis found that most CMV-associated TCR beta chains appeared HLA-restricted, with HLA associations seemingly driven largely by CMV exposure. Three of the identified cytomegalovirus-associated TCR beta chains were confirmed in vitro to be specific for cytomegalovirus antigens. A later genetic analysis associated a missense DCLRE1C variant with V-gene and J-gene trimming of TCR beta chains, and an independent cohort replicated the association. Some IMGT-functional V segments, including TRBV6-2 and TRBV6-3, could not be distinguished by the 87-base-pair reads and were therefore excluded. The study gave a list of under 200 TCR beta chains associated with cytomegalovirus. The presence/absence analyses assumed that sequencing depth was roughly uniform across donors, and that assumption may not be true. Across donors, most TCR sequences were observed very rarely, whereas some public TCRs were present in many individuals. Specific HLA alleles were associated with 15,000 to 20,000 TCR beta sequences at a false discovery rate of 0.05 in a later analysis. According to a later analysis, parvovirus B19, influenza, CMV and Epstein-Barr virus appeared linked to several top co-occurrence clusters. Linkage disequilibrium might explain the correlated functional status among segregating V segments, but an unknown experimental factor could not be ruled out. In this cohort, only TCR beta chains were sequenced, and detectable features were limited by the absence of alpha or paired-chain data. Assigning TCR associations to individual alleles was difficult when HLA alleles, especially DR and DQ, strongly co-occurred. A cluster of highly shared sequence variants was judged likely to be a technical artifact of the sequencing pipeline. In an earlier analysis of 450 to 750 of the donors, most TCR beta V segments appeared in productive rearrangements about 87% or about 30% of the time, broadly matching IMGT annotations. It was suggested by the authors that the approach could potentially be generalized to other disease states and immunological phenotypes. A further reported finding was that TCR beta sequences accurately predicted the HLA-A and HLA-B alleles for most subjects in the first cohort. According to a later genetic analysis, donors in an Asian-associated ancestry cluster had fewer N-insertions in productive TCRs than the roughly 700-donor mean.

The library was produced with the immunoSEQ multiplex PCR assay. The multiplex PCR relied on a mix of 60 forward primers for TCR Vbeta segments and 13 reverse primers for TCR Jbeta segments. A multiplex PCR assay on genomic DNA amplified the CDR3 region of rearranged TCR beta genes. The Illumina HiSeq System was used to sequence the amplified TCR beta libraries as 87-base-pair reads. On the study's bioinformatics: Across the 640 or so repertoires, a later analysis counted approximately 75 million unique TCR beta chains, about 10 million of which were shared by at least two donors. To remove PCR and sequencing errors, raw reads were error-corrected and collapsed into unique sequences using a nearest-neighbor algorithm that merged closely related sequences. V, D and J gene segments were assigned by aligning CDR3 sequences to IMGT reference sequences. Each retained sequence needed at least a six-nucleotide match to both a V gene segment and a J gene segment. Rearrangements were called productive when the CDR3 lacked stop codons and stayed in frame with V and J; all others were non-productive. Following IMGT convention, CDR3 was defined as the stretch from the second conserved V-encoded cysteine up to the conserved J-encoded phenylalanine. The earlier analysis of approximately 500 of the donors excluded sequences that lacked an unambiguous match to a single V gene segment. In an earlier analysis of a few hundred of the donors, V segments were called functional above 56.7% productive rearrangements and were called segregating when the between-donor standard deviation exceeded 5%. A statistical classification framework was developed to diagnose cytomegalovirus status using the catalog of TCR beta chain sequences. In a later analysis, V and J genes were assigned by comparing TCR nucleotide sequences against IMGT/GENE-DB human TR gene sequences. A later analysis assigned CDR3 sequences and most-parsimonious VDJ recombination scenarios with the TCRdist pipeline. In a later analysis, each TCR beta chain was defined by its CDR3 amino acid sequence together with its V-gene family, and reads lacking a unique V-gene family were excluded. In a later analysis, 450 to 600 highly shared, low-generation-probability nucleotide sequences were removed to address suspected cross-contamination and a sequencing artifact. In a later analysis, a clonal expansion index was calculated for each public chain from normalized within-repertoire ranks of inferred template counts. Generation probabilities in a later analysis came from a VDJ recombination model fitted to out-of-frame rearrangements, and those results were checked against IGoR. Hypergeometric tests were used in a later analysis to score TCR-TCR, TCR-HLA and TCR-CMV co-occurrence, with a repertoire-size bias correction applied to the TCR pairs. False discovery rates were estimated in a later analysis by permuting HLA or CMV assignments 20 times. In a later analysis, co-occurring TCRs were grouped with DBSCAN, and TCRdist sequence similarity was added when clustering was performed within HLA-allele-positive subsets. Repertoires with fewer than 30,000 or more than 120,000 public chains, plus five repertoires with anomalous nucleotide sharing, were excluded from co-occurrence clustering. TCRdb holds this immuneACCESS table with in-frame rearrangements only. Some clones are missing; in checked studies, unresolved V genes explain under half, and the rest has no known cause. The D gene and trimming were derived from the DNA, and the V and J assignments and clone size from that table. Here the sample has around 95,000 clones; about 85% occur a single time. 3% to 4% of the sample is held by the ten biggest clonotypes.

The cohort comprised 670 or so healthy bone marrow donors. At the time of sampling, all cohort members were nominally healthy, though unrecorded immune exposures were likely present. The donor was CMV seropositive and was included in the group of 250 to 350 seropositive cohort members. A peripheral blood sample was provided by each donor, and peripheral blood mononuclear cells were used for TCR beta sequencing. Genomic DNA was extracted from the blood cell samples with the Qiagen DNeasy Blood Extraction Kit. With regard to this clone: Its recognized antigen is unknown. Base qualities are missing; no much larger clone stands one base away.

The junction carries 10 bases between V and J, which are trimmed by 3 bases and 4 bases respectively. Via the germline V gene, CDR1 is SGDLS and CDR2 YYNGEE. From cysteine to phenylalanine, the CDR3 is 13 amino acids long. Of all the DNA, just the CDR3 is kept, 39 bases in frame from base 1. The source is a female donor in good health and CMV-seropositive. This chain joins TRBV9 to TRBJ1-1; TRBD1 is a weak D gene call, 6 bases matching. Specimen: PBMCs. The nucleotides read TGTGCCAGCAGCGGACAGGTGGGCACTGAAGCTTTCTTT. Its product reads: CASSGQVGTEAFF.